This entry concerns a single TCR beta chain. Antigen: not known. These data belong to a study of CD8+CD57+ T cells in acquired aplastic anemia. Looking at the study overall: On average, sorted CD4+ and CD8+ cells gave around 3.3 ug of DNA. In CD4+ cells, healthy donors produced an average of approximately 9.9 million reads. Study findings and constraints: A set of roughly 27 CD8+ CDR3 sequences was shared between patients and controls, and these sequences appeared highly expressed in patients.

Genomic DNA constituted the template upon which TCR beta VDJ and CDR3 profiling was performed. TCRdb used MiXCR to reprocess the reads, holding one entry per CDR3 protein. The table records 90,000 to 130,000 distinct CDR3 sequences, 40% to 60% of them present only once. There are 16 residues in the CDR3. In germline, CDR1 is SGHAT, CDR2 FQDESV (reference sequence). With 5 bases clipped from V and 1 base from J, the junction kept 8 bases outside the gene matches. The sequencing input was sorted CD4+, CD8+, or CD8+CD57+ T cells (not recorded which) from PBMCs. The rearrangement joins TRBV11-1 to TRBJ1-3; TRBD1 agrees at 7 bases. The TCR was taken from a human donor in good health, serving as a control. CDR3: CASSPGQPPSGNTIYF. The CDR3 DNA sequence: TGTGCCAGCAGCCCGGGACAGCCGCCTTCTGGAAACACCATATATTTT.